This note documents a single T cell receptor (beta chain) sequence. The sample comes from a study of blood T cell repertoires in COVID-19. Study-level background: Acute-phase and convalescent COVID-19 samples originated in the United States, Italy and Spain.

Repertoires were generated with immunoSEQ multiplex PCR, while TCRdb's copy carries only in-frame clones and drops some. The table records 180,000 or so clones, 78% of them present only once. The TCR sequence derives from a woman aged 80 or over with active or convalescent COVID-19. Sequencing input: peripheral blood.

DNA of the CDR3: TGTGCCAGCAGTTACGACGGGGGATTTGAAAAACTGTTTTTT. Its translation: CASSYDGGFEKLFF. The gene calls are TRBV6-5 and TRBJ1-4; tentative D call: TRBD1 (5 bases). The CDR3 length is 14 residues. CDR1 and CDR2 from the germline V gene are MNHEY and SVGAGI. V was pared by 2 bases and J by 7 bases, with 11 bases between.